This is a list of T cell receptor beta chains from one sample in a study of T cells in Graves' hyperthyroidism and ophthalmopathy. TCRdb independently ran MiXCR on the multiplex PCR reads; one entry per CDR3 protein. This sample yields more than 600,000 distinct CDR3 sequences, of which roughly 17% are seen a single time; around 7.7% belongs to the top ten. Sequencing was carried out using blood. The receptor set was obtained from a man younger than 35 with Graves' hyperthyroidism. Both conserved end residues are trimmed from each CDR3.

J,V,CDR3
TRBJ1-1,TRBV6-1,ASSMGQTGTEAF
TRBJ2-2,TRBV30,AWTGNTGELF
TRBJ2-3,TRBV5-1,ASSYGGGTDTQY
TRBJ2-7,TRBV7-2,ASSYYGGGGYEQY
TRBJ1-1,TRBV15,ATSRVPQGKTLMNTEAF
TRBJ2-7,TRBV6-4,ASSLTGGLDEQY
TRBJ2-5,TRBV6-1,ASSEVWGAETQY
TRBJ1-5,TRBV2,ASSAFGLRQPQH
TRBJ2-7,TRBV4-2,ASSQDSQPPVYEQY
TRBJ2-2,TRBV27,ASSSRDRVDTGELF
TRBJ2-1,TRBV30,AWSPGLVDSDEQF
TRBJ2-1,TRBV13,ASSLGPSSGEQF
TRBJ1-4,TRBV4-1,ASSQTGFGEKLF
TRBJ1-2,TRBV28,AAWGSWDGYT
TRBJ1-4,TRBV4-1,ASSQAGGRGSEKLF
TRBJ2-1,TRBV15,ATSRDWRAREGDEQF